Below are 27 T cell receptor beta chains sequenced from a single sample in a study of T-cell memory formation after mild COVID-19. MiXCR, applied by TCRdb to the 5' RACE reads, yields one record per CDR3 protein. The profile covers 100,000 to 130,000 distinct CDR3 sequences, with roughly a sixth appearing a single time and about 6% taken by the ten largest. The specimen was PBMCs or a T cell subset sorted from them (not recorded which). The receptors stem from a man between 18 and 35 years old who had mild COVID-19 (a few samples of this study predate the infection). Cell type and time point are not known.

Only a few counts were recorded for this clonotype. This chain uses TRBV9 with TRBJ2-3, with D possibly being TRBD1 or TRBD2 (5 bases each). V gave up 1 base and J gave up 5 bases, with 17 bases separating them. This CDR3 contains 16 residues. The germline CDR1 and CDR2 sequences are SGDLS and YYNGEE. The CDR3, as DNA: TGTGCCAGCAGCGTAATGTCGGGGAATAGGGGAGATACGCAGTATTTT. Residues: CASSVMSGNRGDTQYF.

This clonotype was observed many times. J is TRBJ2-3 and V is TRBV7-2; TRBD2 matches at 10 bases. This CDR3 has 18 amino acids. The V gene end was trimmed by 5 bases and the J gene end by 6 bases; junction bases not matched to a gene: 17. Germline CDR1 reads SGHTA; CDR2 reads FQGNSA. This CDR3 reads CASSPPQRAGGRSDTQYF. The CDR3 DNA sequence: TGTGCCAGCAGCCCCCCCCAACGAGCGGGGGGGCGTTCGGATACGCAGTATTTT.

V and J are TRBV7-3 and TRBJ2-3, with 9 positions matching TRBD2. Germline values: CDR1 SGHTA, CDR2 FQGTGA. The V gene end was trimmed by 1 base and the J gene end by 1 base; junction bases not matched to a gene: 3. This CDR3 region has 16 residues. CDR3 protein: CASSLRIAGGTDTQYF. CDR3 DNA: TGTGCCAGCAGCTTAAGGATAGCGGGGGGCACAGATACGCAGTATTTT.

The V call is TRBV21-1, the J call TRBJ1-5. TRBV21-1 is shown as a pseudogene. This CDR3 region has 18 residues. This CDR3 is CASSKDGGWALLDQPQHF. DNA of the CDR3: TGTGCCAGCAGCAAAGATGGGGGGTGGGCATTATTGGATCAGCCCCAGCATTTT.

The table lists this clonotype with a few counts. This chain connects TRBV20-1 to TRBJ1-6; tentatively, D is TRBD1 (5 bases). The germline V gene encodes CDR1 DFQATT and CDR2 SNEGSKA (reference sequence). V was cut by 3 bases and J by 10 bases, with 13 bases left in between. This CDR3 has 13 amino acids. The CDR3 loop is CSASEGMLSPLHF. The CDR3 bases are TGCAGTGCTAGTGAGGGGATGCTATCACCCCTCCACTTT.

The chain links TRBV5-1 to TRBJ1-2; the D is unclear. The length of the CDR3 is 14 residues. Germline V gene sequence: CDR1 SGHRS, CDR2 YFSETQ. V gave up 0 bases and J gave up 4 bases, with 10 bases separating them. CDR3 bases: TGCGCCAGCAGCTTGGAGGCAGGCAGCTATGGCTACACCTTC. Translation: CASSLEAGSYGYTF.

This chain joins TRBV18 and TRBJ2-1; D is possibly TRBD1 or TRBD2 (5 bases each). The CDR3 spans 15 residues. Germline loops: CDR1 KGHSH, CDR2 LQKENI. Trimming cost V 5 bases and J 0 bases, with 11 bases left between them. The DNA of the CDR3 is TGTGCCAGCTCAGAGGGACCCAGCTCCTACAATGAGCAGTTCTTC. Its protein is CASSEGPSSYNEQFF.

This clonotype turned up a few times. The chain has TRBV11-2 and TRBJ2-3, with D uncertain. Looked up from germline, CDR1 is SGHAT and CDR2 is FQNNGV. Trimming shortened V by 6 bases and J by 4 bases, and 14 bases separated the two germline ends. There are 14 residues in the CDR3. The CDR3 DNA reads as TGTGCCAGCAGACTCCACGGCCGTCCAGATACGCAGTATTTT. This translates into CASRLHGRPDTQYF.

V and J are TRBV5-1 and TRBJ2-5; the D is unclear. Trimming left V 0 bases short and J 3 bases short, with 9 bases between. This CDR3 comprises 14 residues. Germline-derived CDR1 and CDR2 are SGHRS and YFSETQ. This CDR3 is CASSLVSPKETQYF. DNA for the CDR3: TGCGCCAGCAGCTTGGTTTCGCCGAAAGAGACCCAGTACTTC.

As regards this clonotype: Relative to the germline gene, one junction end is altered; a read error may explain this. This chain uses TRBV7-7 with TRBJ2-6; possible D gene TRBD1, 5 bases. CDR1 SSHAT and CDR2 FNYEAQ come from the germline V gene (reference sequence). The CDR3 is 14 residues long. The CDR3 sequence: CASSDSPGANVLTF. The CDR3 region has the DNA TGTGCTAGCAGTGACAGTCCTGGGGCCAACGTCCTGACTTTC. Combining the CDR3 with reference TRBV7-7 and TRBJ2-6 gives the whole variable domain GAGVSQSPRYKVTKRGQDVTLRCDPISSHATLYWYQQALGQGPEFLTYFNYEAQPDKSGLPSDRFSAERPEGSISTLTIQRTEQRDSAMYRCASSDSPGANVLTFGAGSRLTVL.

This clonotype was seen more than once but under ten times. The V call is TRBV12-3 or TRBV12-4, the J call TRBJ2-6; 8 bases line up with TRBD1. Trimming removed 5 bases from V and 0 bases from J; junction bases left unmatched: 9. The CDR3 spans 18 residues. CDR3 sequence (DNA): TGTGCCAGCAGTCCTCACAGGGGGATCGACTCTGGGGCCAACGTCCTGACTTTC. Its translation: CASSPHRGIDSGANVLTF.

The V gene is TRBV7-2, the J gene TRBJ1-2; no clear D gene. Germline V gene data show CDR1 as SGHTA and CDR2 as FQGNSA. V lost 2 bases, J lost 2 bases, and 9 bases lay in between. This CDR3 region has 14 residues. In DNA, the CDR3 is TGTGCCAGCAGCTTATGGAGGGTCAACTATGGCTACACCTTC. It is translated as CASSLWRVNYGYTF.

This clonotype was observed a few times. The V gene is TRBV12-3 or TRBV12-4, the J gene TRBJ2-3; the D gene is possibly TRBD2 (6 bases). CDR3 size: 14 residues. V dropped 6 bases and J dropped 6 bases, with 16 bases sitting between them. The CDR3, as DNA: TGTGCCAGCAGCCGGGACTGGGGTGTTGATACGCAGTATTTT. The encoded protein is CASSRDWGVDTQYF.

The V and J genes are TRBV7-2 and TRBJ2-7; D ambiguous. The CDR3 contains 14 residues. Germline V lookup: CDR1 SGHTA, CDR2 FQGNSA. The V end lost 0 bases, the J end lost 2 bases, and 8 bases lay between the germline ends. For the CDR3, the DNA is TGTGCCAGCAGCTTAGCGGGTCCCCCCTACGAGCAGTACTTC. Protein product: CASSLAGPPYEQYF.

The chain recombines TRBV3-1 with TRBJ2-1; 7 bases are shared with TRBD1. V was pared by 1 base and J by 7 bases, with 1 base of the junction left unmatched. Per the germline V gene, CDR1 is LGHDT and CDR2 is YNNKEL (reference sequence). The CDR3 has 13 residues. For the CDR3, the DNA is TGTGCCAGCAGCCAAGGACAGGGTAATGAGCAGTTCTTC. The encoded protein is CASSQGQGNEQFF.

This clonotype has only a few counts. The chain has TRBV7-9 and TRBJ1-5; perhaps TRBD1 as D (5 bases). Trimming removed 1 base at V and 4 bases at J, with 5 bases between. From germline, CDR1 is SEHNR and CDR2 FQNEAQ (reference sequence). The CDR3 is 13 residues long. CDR3 bases: TGTGCCAGCAGCTTAGACAGGAATCAGCCCCAGCATTTT. Amino acids: CASSLDRNQPQHF.

This clonotype was counted only a few times. The V gene is TRBV28, the J gene TRBJ2-7, with D perhaps given as TRBD1 or TRBD2 (5 bases each). CDR3 length: 10 amino acids. Germline V gene sequence: CDR1 MDHEN, CDR2 SYDVKM. In nucleotides, the CDR3 is TGTGCCAGCAGCGAAGGGGCCGGGGAAGTC. Its protein product is CASSEGAGEV.

Many counts were recorded for this clonotype. The CDR3 region is CASSLTSGNTDTQYF. The CDR3 region has the DNA TGCGCCAGCAGCTTGACTAGCGGGAACACAGATACGCAGTATTTT. The genes are TRBV5-1 and TRBJ2-3, with TRBD2 matching 10 bases. The CDR3 contains 15 residues. Germline CDR1 and CDR2: SGHRS and YFSETQ. V trimming: 1 base; J trimming: 2 bases; junction bases outside the gene matches: 1.

The chain uses TRBV11-2 and TRBJ2-7; TRBD1 agrees at 8 bases. Per the germline V gene, CDR1 is SGHAT and CDR2 is FQNNGV. This CDR3 has 13 residues. V trimming: 5 bases; J trimming: 3 bases; junction bases outside the gene matches: 3. The CDR3 sequence is CASSPGQGYEQYV. CDR3 coding DNA: TGTGCCAGCAGCCCCGGACAGGGCTACGAGCAGTACGTC.

This clonotype was seen repeatedly, ten times or more. V and J are TRBV18 and TRBJ1-1; D unclear. This CDR3 contains 16 residues. Germline CDR1 is KGHSH and CDR2 is LQKENI. Trimming took off 1 base at V and 5 bases at J, with 17 bases between the two ends. CDR3 DNA sequence: TGTGCCAGCTCACCACTGGGAGCGGTAACGGGAACTGAAGCTTTCTTT. Its protein is CASSPLGAVTGTEAFF.

This clonotype was counted between two and nine times. The rearrangement uses TRBV5-5 and TRBJ1-1; unclear D gene. Looked up from germline, CDR1 is SGHKS and CDR2 is YYEKEE (reference sequence). This CDR3 comprises 13 residues. Trimming left V 1 base short and J 1 base short, with 5 bases between. CDR3 amino acids: CASSLFRNTEAFF. CDR3 bases: TGTGCCAGCAGCTTGTTCCGGAACACTGAAGCTTTCTTT. Drawing the rest from reference TRBV5-5 and TRBJ1-1, the complete variable domain is DAGVTQSPTHLIKTRGQQVTLRCSPISGHKSVSWYQQVLGQGPQFIFQYYEKEERGRGNFPDRFSARQFPNYSSELNVNALLLGDSALYLCASSLFRNTEAFFGQGTRLTVV.

The V call is TRBV28, the J call TRBJ1-1; tentatively, D is TRBD1 (6 bases). Per germline, CDR1 MDHEN and CDR2 SYDVKM. V lost 2 bases to trimming and J lost 6 bases, with 10 bases between them. The CDR3 totals 13 residues. The DNA for the CDR3 is TGTGCCAGCAGTTTACAGGGGCCCCCTGAAGCTTTCTTT. This translates into CASSLQGPPEAFF. The entire variable domain, with the rest obtained from reference TRBV28 and TRBJ1-1, is as follows: DVKVTQSSRYLVKRTGEKVFLECVQDMDHENMFWYRQDPGLGLRLIYFSYDVKMKEKGDIPEGYSVSREKKERFSLILESASTNQTSMYLCASSLQGPPEAFFGQGTRLTVV.

The chain combines TRBV29-1 with TRBJ1-3; tentatively, D is TRBD1 (6 bases). CDR3 length equals 15 residues. Trimming removed 7 bases from V and 0 bases from J, with 16 bases in between. The germline CDR1 and CDR2 sequences are SQVTM and ANQGSEA. CDR3 in DNA: TGCAGCGCCGGGGGGCCAGGAAACTCTGGAAACACCATATATTTT. Protein sequence: CSAGGPGNSGNTIYF.

The J gene is TRBJ1-4, the V gene TRBV12-3 or TRBV12-4; possibly TRBD1 for D (6 bases). V gave up 5 bases and J gave up 3 bases, with 13 bases separating them. The length of the CDR3 is 15 residues. The CDR3 loop reads CASSPGQTSNEKLFF. For the CDR3, the DNA is TGTGCCAGCAGTCCCGGACAGACGTCTAATGAAAAACTGTTTTTT.

V usage is TRBV7-9 and J usage is TRBJ1-5, with D perhaps matching TRBD1 (5 bases). V was trimmed by 0 bases and J by 4 bases, leaving 7 bases between them. This CDR3 is built from 14 residues. Germline values: CDR1 SEHNR, CDR2 FQNEAQ (reference sequence). The CDR3: CASSLASGNQPQHF. CDR3 nucleotide sequence: TGTGCCAGCAGCTTAGCCTCAGGGAATCAGCCCCAGCATTTT.

Details on this clonotype: A much larger clone is a single base away; this may be a read error. The rearrangement uses TRBV15 and TRBJ2-7; 8 nucleotides match TRBD1. The CDR3 contains 17 residues. V trimming: 0 bases; J trimming: 2 bases; junction bases outside the gene matches: 9. Germline V gives CDR1 LNHNV, CDR2 YYDKDF (reference sequence). The CDR3 sequence is CATSREYGTGMAYEQYF. In DNA form, the CDR3 reads TGTGCCACCAGCAGAGAATATGGGACAGGCATGGCCTACGAGCAGTACTTC.

The genes are TRBV6-2 or TRBV6-3 and TRBJ1-2, with D unclear. The CDR3 runs to 11 residues. The germline CDR1 and CDR2 sequences are MNHEY and SVGEGT. Trimming removed 4 bases from V and 7 bases from J, with 7 bases in between. The CDR3 DNA follows: TGTGCCAGCAGTTGGGGAATTGGCTACACCTTC. Translating gives CASSWGIGYTF.